A single sample is the source of the 15 T cell receptor beta chains below, sequenced in a study of T-cell reconstitution after alpha-beta-depleted transplantation in children. Library preparation (for TCRbeta) was performed with unique molecular identifiers. TCRdb called the PCR reads again in MiXCR, with one record for every CDR3 protein. The sample consists of hundreds of thousands of distinct CDR3 sequences, 15% to 20% of them appearing once. The source was PBMCs, mostly from graft donor cells, collected 360 days after TCRalphabeta/CD19-depleted stem cell transplant. The receptors originated from a boy in the first two years of life who had a stem cell transplant for Wiskott-Aldrich syndrome, so the T cells may come from the graft donor.

This clonotype was picked up a small number of times. The genes are TRBV27 and TRBJ1-5; 7 positions agree with TRBD1. Germline lookup yields CDR1 MNHEY and CDR2 SMNVEV (reference sequence). The length of the CDR3 is 16 residues. J gave up 7 bases and V 10 bases, and 19 bases lay outside the gene matches. CDR3 sequence (DNA): TGTGCCACCCTAATATTTCGGGACAGAGACGGACAGCCCCAGCATTTT. Protein sequence: CATLIFRDRDGQPQHF.

In its sample, this clonotype was seen a few times. This rearrangement joins TRBV12-3 or TRBV12-4 to TRBJ2-1; no definite D call. This CDR3 has 12 amino acids. V shed 0 bases and J shed 16 bases, with 13 bases lying between them. CDR3 residues: CASSLAFSTGFF. CDR3 nucleotides: TGTGCCAGCAGTTTAGCGTTTTCTACCGGTTTCTTC.

The chain has TRBV5-1 and TRBJ2-1; 13 bases line up with TRBD2. Germline V gene sequence: CDR1 SGHRS, CDR2 YFSETQ. The CDR3 covers 15 residues. With 5 bases clipped from V and 7 bases from J, the junction kept 6 bases outside the gene matches. The CDR3 sequence: CASSRTSGSLNEQFF. The CDR3 nucleotides are TGCGCCAGCAGTCGGACTAGCGGGAGTCTAAATGAGCAGTTCTTC.

This clonotype turned up a few times. The chain combines TRBV15 with TRBJ2-7, with TRBD2 matching 10 bases. There are 16 residues in the CDR3. V dropped 0 bases and J dropped 2; count of bases not matched to a gene: 4. Per germline, CDR1 LNHNV and CDR2 YYDKDF (reference sequence). The CDR3 loop is CATSREAGGHTYEQYF. The CDR3 region has the DNA TGTGCCACCAGCAGAGAAGCGGGAGGGCATACCTACGAGCAGTACTTC.

This sequence joins TRBV7-8 and TRBJ2-1; D gene uncertain. Deletions cut 2 bases from V and 1 base from J, with 9 bases between. Germline-derived CDR1 and CDR2 are SGHVS and FQNEAQ. The CDR3 covers 15 residues. CDR3 protein: CASSLMGFSYNEQFF. DNA for the CDR3: TGTGCCAGCAGCTTAATGGGTTTTTCCTACAATGAGCAGTTCTTC.

V gene TRBV24-1 combines with J gene TRBJ2-5; D not resolved. CDR3 length: 12 amino acids. Trimming pared 2 bases from V and 7 bases from J, leaving 7 bases between. The germline gives CDR1 KGHDR, CDR2 SFDVKD. The CDR3 nucleotides are TGTGCCACCAGTGATTCTCCCCGGACCCAGTACTTC. This encodes CATSDSPRTQYF.

This clonotype was counted between two and nine times. J is TRBJ1-4 and V is TRBV6-1, with D hard to call. This CDR3 region has 15 residues. Germline V gene data show CDR1 as MNHNS and CDR2 as SASEGT. Trimming took off 0 bases at V and 11 bases at J, with 16 bases between the two ends. The CDR3 coding sequence is TGTGCCAGCAGTGAAGCGCAGTTGAGGGTGGCGAAACTGTTTTTT. Its protein is CASSEAQLRVAKLFF.

This clonotype was seen a handful of times. This sequence joins TRBV10-3 and TRBJ2-4, with unresolved D. The CDR3 sequence is 12 residues long. V was trimmed by 6 bases and J by 5 bases, leaving 8 bases between them. Germline values: CDR1 ENHRY, CDR2 SYGVKD. The CDR3 protein is CAISDIENIQYF. CDR3 sequence (DNA): TGTGCCATCAGCGATATCGAAAACATTCAGTACTTC.

This clonotype was observed a handful of times. The J gene is TRBJ2-3, the V gene TRBV27; possibly TRBD1 or TRBD2 for D (6 bases each). Germline V gene lookup returns CDR1 MNHEY and CDR2 SMNVEV (reference sequence). The CDR3 contains 14 residues. Trimming took 2 bases from V and 5 from J, leaving 11 bases between them. In nucleotides, the CDR3 is TGTGCCAGCAGTTTAGGGGGGCGAGGAGATACGCAGTATTTT. This encodes CASSLGGRGDTQYF.

This clonotype was found a few times. V gene TRBV5-1 combines with J gene TRBJ1-1, with TRBD1 as a possible D gene (5 bases). With 7 bases removed from V and 7 bases from J, the gap between germline ends came to 17 bases. The length of the CDR3 is 13 residues. Germline values: CDR1 SGHRS, CDR2 YFSETQ. The CDR3 here is CASPRAGLFEAFF. The CDR3 DNA sequence: TGCGCCAGCCCCAGGGCGGGACTCTTTGAAGCTTTCTTT.

This clonotype has at least ten counts. The chain couples TRBV5-1 to TRBJ2-2; perhaps TRBD1 as D (6 bases). The germline V gene has CDR1 SGHRS and CDR2 YFSETQ. The CDR3 is 15 amino acids. V lost 1 base to trimming and J lost 1 base, with 8 bases between them. The CDR3 region is CASSLQGQNTGELFF. As DNA, the CDR3 is TGCGCCAGCAGCTTGCAGGGGCAGAACACCGGGGAGCTGTTTTTT. Drawing the rest from reference TRBV5-1 and TRBJ2-2, the complete variable domain is KAGVTQTPRYLIKTRGQQVTLSCSPISGHRSVSWYQQTPGQGLQFLFEYFSETQRNKGNFPGRFSGRQFSNSRSEMNVSTLELGDSALYLCASSLQGQNTGELFFGEGSRLTVL.

This clonotype has only a few counts. The gene calls are TRBV30 and TRBJ2-3; a weak D match, TRBD2 (5 bases). CDR3 length: 12 residues. Germline CDR1 and CDR2: GTSNPN and SVGIG (reference sequence). V was cut by 0 bases and J by 4 bases, with 5 bases left in between. Here the CDR3 reads CAWSVGADTQYF. The CDR3 DNA reads as TGTGCCTGGAGTGTGGGAGCAGATACGCAGTATTTT.

This clonotype was detected a few times. The J gene is TRBJ2-1, the V gene TRBV5-1, with 7 positions matching TRBD2. The V segment lost 3 bases and the J segment 8 bases; nucleotides outside the gene matches: 14. The CDR3 extends over 16 amino acids. Germline V gene lookup returns CDR1 SGHRS and CDR2 YFSETQ. DNA of the CDR3: TGCGCCAGCAGCTCTCGAACCGTCATGGGGAGGGATGAGCAGTTCTTC. This codes for CASSSRTVMGRDEQFF.

This chain links TRBV7-8 with TRBJ1-1; D gene uncertain. The germline V gene has CDR1 SGHVS and CDR2 FQNEAQ. Trimming removed 5 bases from V and 1 base from J, with 20 bases in between. The CDR3 sequence is 17 residues long. CDR3 DNA: TGTGCCAGCAGCCCCCCCCTGGGCCCCGGAGGGAACACTGAAGCTTTCTTT. Translated, it gives CASSPPLGPGGNTEAFF.

V gene TRBV30 combines with J gene TRBJ2-7; tentatively, D is TRBD2 (6 bases). Germline V gene data show CDR1 as GTSNPN and CDR2 as SVGIG (reference sequence). Trimming stripped 2 bases from V and 7 bases from J, with 18 bases between. CDR3 length equals 14 residues. The CDR3, as DNA: TGTGCCTGGAGTATCGGAGGGAATCTGAAAGAGCAGTACTTC. Protein product: CAWSIGGNLKEQYF.